Presented here are 3 T cell receptor beta chains from one specimen sequenced in a study of T cell responses to AZD1222 COVID-19 vaccine. Profiled with immunoSEQ multiplex PCR; TCRdb holds only in-frame clones, not every one. The table records roughly 180,000 clones, about 90% of them present only once. The input for sequencing was peripheral blood, taken on day 0 of AZD1222 vaccination. The receptor set was obtained from an adult in good health.

V and J are TRBV20-1 and TRBJ2-7, with 8 bases fitting TRBD2. This CDR3 spans 11 amino acids. Losses at the gene ends were 5 bases for V and 6 bases for J; bases not matched to a gene: 3. Germline V gene sequence: CDR1 DFQATT, CDR2 SNEGSKA (reference sequence). The CDR3 nucleotides are TGCAGTGCTCGGGGGGGTTTCGAGCAGTACTTC. Amino acids: CSARGGFEQYF.

This chain connects TRBV5-8 to TRBJ1-2; D is possibly TRBD1 (6 bases). The CDR3 contains 14 residues. Trimming removed 3 bases from V and 6 bases from J, with 15 bases in between. Germline lookup yields CDR1 SGHTS and CDR2 YDEGEE. Written as DNA, the CDR3 is TGTGCCAGCAGCTACCGGGACATACAGGATGGCTACACCTTC. Protein: CASSYRDIQDGYTF.

The chain recombines TRBV29-1 with TRBJ2-1, with TRBD2 as a possible D gene (5 bases). The CDR3 has 14 amino acids. V was shortened by 5 bases and J by 0 bases, with 11 bases between the two germline ends. In germline, CDR1 is SQVTM, CDR2 ANQGSEA. The CDR3 spells CSVFRGSSYNEQFF. The CDR3 DNA follows: TGCAGCGTTTTTAGAGGGAGCTCCTACAATGAGCAGTTCTTC.